This T cell receptor (beta chain) was sequenced during a study of blood T cell repertoires in COVID-19. Study-level background: Acute and convalescent COVID-19 specimens originated in the United States, Italy and Spain.

This clone is a singleton in its sample. With 2 bases clipped from V and 3 bases from J, the junction kept 2 bases outside the gene matches. The CDR3 loop spans 14 amino acids. Germline lookup yields CDR1 MGHRA and CDR2 YSYEKL. The authors' processing: Reference gene primer amplification yielded estimated nucleated cell counts. Only in-frame clones appear in the TCRdb table, and some are missing; sequencing was by immunoSEQ multiplex PCR. That table supplies the V and J calls and clone size; D and trimming were determined from the DNA. The table records under 350,000 clones, around 92% of them present only once.

The source of this sequence is a woman in her thirties with COVID-19, enrolled during active disease. Sample: peripheral blood. The chain uses TRBV4-1 and TRBJ2-7; 9 bases align to TRBD1. CDR3 amino acids: CASSQPGQGYEQYF. CDR3 in DNA: TGCGCCAGCAGCCAACCGGGACAGGGCTACGAGCAGTACTTC.